This passage covers 30 T cell receptor beta chains from one sample sequenced in a study of naive and memory T cell subsets. The beta constant-region primer was an equimolar mix of two oligonucleotides covering TRBC1 and TRBC2. Four rounds of PCR amplified the ligated cDNA using nested alpha and beta constant-region primers plus SP2. TCRdb re-derived calls from the UMI-ligation and nested PCR reads in MiXCR, one entry per CDR3 protein. The data contain about 90,000 distinct CDR3 sequences, about 11% of them seen just once; the ten biggest clones take up more than 0.11%. The study's findings and limits: Possibly reflecting memory cells re-expressing CD45RA, a few larger clonotypes occurred in naive repertoires, especially CD8.

Antigens for these TCRs are unknown. Sequencing was done on a sample of naive CD4+ T cells from blood. All receptors come from a human donor in good health.

The V gene is TRBV29-1, the J gene TRBJ2-7, with no clear D. CDR1 is SQVTM and CDR2 is ANQGSEA in the germline V gene. The CDR3 length is 12 residues. V dropped 4 bases and J dropped 4 bases, with 11 bases sitting between them. This CDR3 is CSVGYTSYEQYF. DNA of the CDR3: TGCAGCGTTGGGTACACCTCGTACGAGCAGTACTTC.

This rearrangement joins TRBV14 to TRBJ2-5; D is possibly TRBD2 (6 bases). Germline CDR1 SGHDN, CDR2 FVKESK. The CDR3 totals 17 residues. V shed 1 base and J shed 1 base, with 16 bases lying between them. The CDR3 nucleotides are TGTGCCAGCAGCCAAGTCCGGGACGGGGACTTCCAAGAGACCCAGTACTTC. It translates to CASSQVRDGDFQETQYF. Based on the CDR3 plus reference TRBV14 and TRBJ2-5, the full variable domain is EAGVTQFPSHSVIEKGQTVTLRCDPISGHDNLYWYRRVMGKEIKFLLHFVKESKQDESGMPNNRFLAERTGGTYSTLKVQPAELEDSGVYFCASSQVRDGDFQETQYFGPGTRLLVL.

The genes are TRBV18 and TRBJ2-1; D is perhaps TRBD1 (6 bases). Germline V gives CDR1 KGHSH, CDR2 LQKENI. Trimming stripped 6 bases from V and 9 bases from J, with 15 bases between. The CDR3 is 13 residues long. The CDR3 is CASSPRQGPEQFF. In nucleotides, the CDR3 is TGTGCCAGCTCTCCTCGTCAGGGGCCTGAGCAGTTCTTC.

Only a few counts were recorded for this clonotype. This rearrangement joins TRBV11-3 to TRBJ2-1; D may match TRBD1 or TRBD2 (5 bases each). The ends were cut back, 5 bases at V and 9 bases at J, with 20 bases in the middle. The CDR3 loop spans 15 amino acids. CDR1 and CDR2 from the germline V gene are SGHNT and YENEEA. CDR3 nucleotide sequence: TGTGCCAGCAGCCCGGGGCGGACGGCGTCGGGTGAGCAGTTCTTC. The encoded protein is CASSPGRTASGEQFF.

As for this clonotype: The conserved closing phenylalanine or tryptophan is absent in this CDR3, likely reflecting a read error. The chain is built from TRBV6-6 and TRBJ2-7; D may be TRBD1 or TRBD2 (7 bases each). The CDR3 sequence is 13 residues long. The V end lost 7 bases, the J end lost 5 bases, and 15 bases lay between the germline ends. Germline CDR1 is MNHNY and CDR2 is SVGAGI (reference sequence). This CDR3 is CASKTGREHEQYL. CDR3 coding DNA: TGTGCCAGCAAGACAGGGAGGGAGCACGAGCAGTACCTC.

This clonotype was recorded many times. The chain carries TRBV10-3 and TRBJ2-1; a weak D match, TRBD1 (5 bases). Per germline, CDR1 ENHRY and CDR2 SYGVKD. This CDR3 comprises 17 residues. Trimming removed 3 bases from V and 0 bases from J, with 15 bases in between. The chain's CDR3 is CAISDRQGISSYNEQFF. The CDR3 DNA sequence: TGTGCCATCAGTGACCGTCAGGGTATTAGCTCCTACAATGAGCAGTTCTTC.

The V call is TRBV24-1, the J call TRBJ2-1; 9 nucleotides line up with TRBD2. The V gene's germline CDR1 is KGHDR and CDR2 SFDVKD. Unmatched junction bases numbered 10, after V lost 4 bases and J lost 10 bases. The CDR3 has 15 amino acids. CDR3 sequence (DNA): TGTGCCACCAGTGACTCCAAGGCGGGAGGGTGGGAGCAGTTCTTC. Its translation: CATSDSKAGGWEQFF.

This clonotype was counted only a few times. The chain is built from TRBV19 and TRBJ2-2, with TRBD1 identical over 7 bases. Germline V gene sequence: CDR1 LNHDA, CDR2 SQIVND (reference sequence). Trimming at V came to 6 bases and at J to 4 bases, leaving 8 bases not matched to a gene. The CDR3 extends over 15 amino acids. CDR3 sequence (DNA): TGTGCCAGTAGATCCCGGACAGGAGCCACCGGGGAGCTGTTTTTT. It specifies CASRSRTGATGELFF.

This clonotype was counted many times. The gene calls are TRBV12-3 or TRBV12-4 and TRBJ2-1; TRBD2 matches 10 bases. The CDR3 covers 14 residues. The ends lost 5 bases at V and 8 bases at J; junction bases unmatched: 6. CDR3 sequence (DNA): TGTGCCAGCAGTCTCAGCGGGAGGGCAGATGAGCAGTTCTTC. This codes for CASSLSGRADEQFF.

This clonotype was seen many times. V and J are TRBV29-1 and TRBJ2-2; unclear D gene. Deletions cut 4 bases from V and 0 bases from J, with 12 bases between. Germline V gives CDR1 SQVTM, CDR2 ANQGSEA. The CDR3 length is 15 residues. The DNA of the CDR3 is TGCAGCGTTGCGATCCGGTCCGCGAACACCGGGGAGCTGTTTTTT. It encodes CSVAIRSANTGELFF.

Ten or more counts support this clonotype. The chain's CDR3 is CASSREPGQDEQYF. CDR3 in DNA: TGCGCCAGCAGTCGTGAACCCGGGCAGGACGAGCAGTACTTC. The genes are TRBV23-1 and TRBJ2-7; D remains ambiguous. TRBV23-1 is reported as an ORF; its role is uncertain. V lost 4 bases to trimming and J lost 5 bases, with 15 bases between them. The length of the CDR3 is 14 residues.

This clonotype showed up many times. The chain uses TRBV6-2 or TRBV6-3 and TRBJ2-2; 7 bases align to TRBD2. J lost 2 bases, V lost 2 bases, and 5 bases had no gene match. This CDR3 region has 16 residues. Germline V gene lookup returns CDR1 MNHEY and CDR2 SVGEGT. The DNA for the CDR3 is TGTGCCAGCAGTTACCCGGGACTACCAAACACCGGGGAGCTGTTTTTT. Amino acid sequence: CASSYPGLPNTGELFF.

The rearrangement uses TRBV11-1 and TRBJ2-1, with D possibly matching TRBD1 (5 bases). Germline CDR1 and CDR2: SGHAT and FQDESV (reference sequence). The CDR3 sequence is 16 residues long. Deletions cut 2 bases from V and 3 bases from J, with 14 bases between. The CDR3 loop is CASSLPLRGLYNEQFF. CDR3 DNA: TGTGCCAGCAGCTTACCTCTAAGGGGTCTCTACAATGAGCAGTTCTTC.

This clonotype has just a few counts. The chain combines TRBV11-2 with TRBJ1-1; D uncertain. V lost 0 bases to trimming and J lost 5 bases, with 7 bases between them. The CDR3 loop spans 13 amino acids. CDR1 and CDR2 from the germline V gene are SGHAT and FQNNGV. The CDR3 coding sequence is TGTGCCAGCAGCTTAGAATCCCGGACTGAAGCTTTCTTT. Amino acid sequence: CASSLESRTEAFF.

This clonotype appeared a few times. This sequence joins TRBV30 and TRBJ1-1, with TRBD1 as a possible D gene (5 bases). The CDR3 contains 15 residues. In germline, CDR1 is GTSNPN, CDR2 SVGIG (reference sequence). The ends were cut back, 7 bases at V and 4 bases at J, with 22 bases in the middle. This chain's CDR3 is CASQGSGPRGTEAFF. Written as DNA, the CDR3 is TGTGCCTCGCAAGGGTCAGGGCCTAGGGGCACTGAAGCTTTCTTT.

This clonotype was seen at least ten times. V usage is TRBV20-1 and J usage is TRBJ1-1; TRBD1 agrees at 10 bases. Germline CDR1 and CDR2: DFQATT and SNEGSKA (reference sequence). This CDR3 contains 12 residues. V trimming: 6 bases; J trimming: 10 bases; junction bases outside the gene matches: 8. CDR3 loop: CSAEDRGLSAFF. CDR3 bases: TGCAGTGCAGAAGACAGGGGGCTGTCAGCTTTCTTT.

This clonotype was seen ten or more times. V gene TRBV18 combines with J gene TRBJ1-1, with D possibly matching TRBD1 (5 bases). Germline CDR1 KGHSH, CDR2 LQKENI. Trimming took off 3 bases at V and 0 bases at J, with 5 bases between the two ends. CDR3 size: 13 residues. Here the CDR3 DNA reads TGTGCCAGCTCACCGACAGTGAACACTGAAGCTTTCTTT. Protein product: CASSPTVNTEAFF.

This clonotype has a handful of counts. This chain uses TRBV7-2 with TRBJ2-5; D is unclear. This CDR3 is 13 amino acids long. The germline V and J ends were trimmed by 1 base and 4 bases, with 7 bases remaining between them. CDR1 is SGHTA, CDR2 FQGNSA, per germline. In DNA form, the CDR3 reads TGTGCCAGCAGCTTAGTCAGGCGAGAGACCCAGTACTTC. The encoded protein is CASSLVRRETQYF.

The rearrangement links TRBV29-1 to TRBJ2-1, with 9 bases aligning to TRBD2. The CDR3 spans 13 residues. CDR1 is SQVTM, CDR2 ANQGSEA, per germline. CDR3 DNA sequence: TGCAGTGGGGGGCGGGAGGGCCTCGATGAGCAGTTCTTC. Residues: CSGGREGLDEQFF.

This clonotype has a count of ten or more. This rearrangement joins TRBV3-1 to TRBJ2-7, with unresolved D. The length of the CDR3 is 14 residues. CDR1 is LGHDT, CDR2 YNNKEL, per germline (reference sequence). Trimming removed 1 base at V and 0 bases at J, with 7 bases between. This chain's CDR3 is CASSQARSSYEQYF. The CDR3 bases are TGTGCCAGCAGCCAAGCCAGAAGCTCCTACGAGCAGTACTTC.

This clonotype was observed at least ten times. The chain uses TRBV5-4 and TRBJ2-1; TRBD2 matches 8 bases. This CDR3 spans 15 amino acids. V lost 0 bases, J lost 2 bases, and 1 base stayed unmatched. From germline, CDR1 is SGHNT and CDR2 YYREEE (reference sequence). The CDR3: CASSLDGRAYNEQFF. DNA of the CDR3: TGTGCCAGCAGCTTGGACGGGAGGGCCTACAATGAGCAGTTCTTC. Together with reference TRBV5-4 and TRBJ2-1, the CDR3 gives the full variable domain: ETGVTQSPTHLIKTRGQQVTLRCSSQSGHNTVSWYQQALGQGPQFIFQYYREEENGRGNFPPRFSGLQFPNYSSELNVNALELDDSALYLCASSLDGRAYNEQFFGPGTRLTVL.

This clonotype was seen a few times. The chain employs TRBV2 and TRBJ2-7; D not certain. Germline lookup yields CDR1 SNHLY and CDR2 FYNNEI. The CDR3 runs 12 residues. Trimming removed 9 bases from V and 3 bases from J, with 12 bases in between. CDR3 region: CASILGLYEQYF. CDR3 DNA sequence: TGTGCCAGTATTCTGGGCCTCTACGAGCAGTACTTC.

In this sample, this clonotype turned up many times. The chain joins TRBV6-1 to TRBJ2-5; 12 positions agree with TRBD1. Germline V lookup: CDR1 MNHNS, CDR2 SASEGT. With V trimmed by 6 bases and J by 2 bases, 4 bases remained unmatched. The CDR3 consists of 15 residues. The CDR3 sequence is CASSRDRGPQETQYF. CDR3 DNA sequence: TGTGCCAGCAGCCGGGACAGGGGGCCACAAGAGACCCAGTACTTC.

This clonotype was counted a few times. The chain links TRBV30 to TRBJ1-1; no firm D call. Germline V CDR1 and CDR2: GTSNPN, SVGIG (reference sequence). The CDR3 covers 13 residues. The germline V and J ends were trimmed by 1 base and 0 bases, with 6 bases remaining between them. In DNA, the CDR3 is TGTGCCTGGAGTGGTACTTTGAACACTGAAGCTTTCTTT. This encodes CAWSGTLNTEAFF.

This clonotype was counted between two and nine times. This chain links TRBV12-3 or TRBV12-4 with TRBJ2-5; D uncertain. The CDR3 is made up of 12 amino acids. Deletions cut 5 bases from V and 5 bases from J, with 9 bases between. The CDR3 loop is CASSPRTETQYF. CDR3 nucleotide sequence: TGTGCCAGCAGTCCCCGAACGGAGACCCAGTACTTC.

The rearrangement uses TRBV14 and TRBJ2-3; D may be TRBD1 or TRBD2 (6 bases each). The CDR3 is 16 amino acids. Trimming shortened V by 6 bases and J by 8 bases, and 24 bases separated the two germline ends. Germline V gene lookup returns CDR1 SGHDN and CDR2 FVKESK. CDR3 DNA: TGTGCCAGCAGTCGCGAATGGGGGCGCGGGGTCATTACGCAGTATTTT. It yields the protein CASSREWGRGVITQYF.

J is TRBJ2-7 and V is TRBV29-1; tentative D call: TRBD1 (6 bases). The CDR3 contains 12 residues. The germline V and J ends were trimmed by 4 bases and 4 bases, with 11 bases remaining between them. From germline, CDR1 is SQVTM and CDR2 ANQGSEA. CDR3 sequence (DNA): TGCAGCGTTGCCCATAGGGGGTACGAGCAGTACTTC. Translated: CSVAHRGYEQYF.

V usage is TRBV6-2 or TRBV6-3 and J usage is TRBJ2-7, with TRBD2 as a possible D gene (5 bases). Trimming took off 1 base at V and 0 bases at J, with 13 bases between the two ends. Germline values: CDR1 MNHEY, CDR2 SVGEGT. CDR3 length: 16 amino acids. In DNA, the CDR3 is TGTGCCAGCAGTTACTACGGACTTCTGAGCTCCTACGAGCAGTACTTC. It encodes CASSYYGLLSSYEQYF.

This clonotype showed up many times. This sequence joins TRBV6-5 and TRBJ1-4, with a possible D match to TRBD1 (6 bases). This CDR3 contains 13 residues. V lost 5 bases, J lost 8 bases, and 12 bases lay in between. The germline V gene has CDR1 MNHEY and CDR2 SVGAGI. In DNA, the CDR3 is TGTGCCAGCAGTCCCAGGGGCGGCGAAAAACTGTTTTTT. Its translation is CASSPRGGEKLFF.

This clonotype was counted a few times. The genes are TRBV7-2 and TRBJ2-3, with 12 bases aligning to TRBD2. The V and J ends lost 3 bases and 5 bases, in that order; junction bases with no gene match: 3. The CDR3 is made up of 15 amino acids. The germline gives CDR1 SGHTA, CDR2 FQGNSA. The CDR3 here is CASSLTSGRVDTQYF. CDR3 sequence (DNA): TGTGCCAGCAGCTTGACTAGCGGGAGAGTAGATACGCAGTATTTT.